Listed below are T cell receptor beta chains from one sample, sequenced in a study of cytomegalovirus exposure and HLA in healthy donors. This table comes from immunoSEQ multiplex PCR, and its TCRdb copy is limited to in-frame clones, with some not included. This table holds 200,000 to 250,000 clones, more than 75% found once. Sequencing was done on a sample of PBMCs. These receptors all come from a human donor in good health. The CDR3 runs from the conserved cysteine through the conserved F or W. The order of the fields is V gene, D gene, clone size, J gene, CDR3 protein, CDR3 DNA. A D gene is named only where the DNA matches it firmly. The size of a clone is reported for some rows only, either as once, few or many, or as a class for expanded clones.

>TRBV28|NA|few|TRBJ1-5
CASSTEAAYRNQPQHF
TGTGCCAGCAGTACCGAAGCTGCTTACCGCAATCAGCCCCAGCATTTT
>TRBV11-2|TRBD2|NA|TRBJ2-7
CASSLDSGRGEQYF
TGTGCCAGCAGCTTAGATAGCGGGAGGGGCGAGCAGTACTTC
>TRBV12-5|NA|NA|TRBJ2-5
CASGRETQYF
TGTGCTAGTGGTCGGGAGACCCAGTACTTC
>TRBV28|NA|few|TRBJ2-5
CASRPPLRGLGETQYF
TGTGCCAGTAGGCCCCCGCTCAGGGGTCTAGGGGAGACCCAGTACTTC
>TRBV4-1|TRBD2|NA|TRBJ2-4
CASGRAGGDIQYF
TGCGCCAGCGGCCGAGCGGGAGGGGACATTCAGTACTTC
>TRBV7-9|NA|few|TRBJ2-1
CASSYGQIEQFF
TGTGCCAGCAGCTACGGACAGATTGAGCAGTTCTTC
>TRBV5-1|NA|once|TRBJ2-7
CASSLGLGVRVSYEQYF
TGCGCCAGCAGCTTGGGACTAGGCGTTCGGGTTTCCTACGAGCAGTACTTC
>TRBV7-2|TRBD1|few|TRBJ2-3
CASSLAGQGARDTQYF
TGTGCCAGCAGCTTAGCGGGACAGGGGGCAAGAGATACGCAGTATTTT
>TRBV27|NA|NA|TRBJ2-5
CASSLSSTGRGETQYF
TGTGCCAGCAGTTTGTCATCAACAGGGAGGGGAGAGACCCAGTACTTC
>TRBV6-5|NA|NA|TRBJ1-2
CASSYDSAYGYTF
TGTGCCAGCAGTTACGACTCCGCTTATGGCTACACCTTC
>TRBV15|NA|NA|TRBJ2-1
CATRSGAVWNEQFF
TGTGCCACCAGGTCAGGGGCTGTTTGGAATGAGCAGTTCTTC
>TRBV19|TRBD1|NA|TRBJ1-5
CASSIRGPRNQPQHF
TGTGCCAGTAGTATAAGGGGGCCCCGCAATCAGCCCCAGCATTTT